These 8 T cell receptor beta chains were sequenced from one sample in a study of long-term antiretroviral therapy in people with HIV. With survey level as its setting, the immunoSEQ assay was v3.0. The repertoire was sequenced with immunoSEQ multiplex PCR; TCRdb's copy has only in-frame clones and lacks some. In the table there are under 50,000 clones, roughly 85% of which are singletons. The starting material was unsorted PBMCs, obtained 3.1 years after starting antiretroviral therapy. The receptors stem from a woman between 45 and 65 years old with HIV.

The J gene is TRBJ1-2, the V gene TRBV11-2; D unresolved. The germline CDR1 and CDR2 sequences are SGHAT and FQNNGV. Trimming pared 0 bases from V and 3 bases from J, leaving 11 bases between. The CDR3 is 15 amino acids. DNA of the CDR3: TGTGCCAGCAGCTTAGACGCAGGAGGGTACTATGGCTACACCTTC. Protein: CASSLDAGGYYGYTF. Full variable domain (rest looked up from reference TRBV11-2 and TRBJ1-2): EAGVAQSPRYKIIEKRQSVAFWCNPISGHATLYWYQQILGQGPKLLIQFQNNGVVDDSQLPKDRFSAERLKGVDSTLKIQPAKLEDSAVYLCASSLDAGGYYGYTFGSGTRLTVV.

This rearrangement joins TRBV13 to TRBJ2-5; 13 bases line up with TRBD2. The CDR3 length is 16 residues. V lost 5 bases, J lost 3 bases, and 6 bases stayed unmatched. From germline, CDR1 is PRHDT and CDR2 FYEKMQ (reference sequence). The CDR3 region is CASSARGLAGEETQYF. The CDR3 DNA reads as TGTGCCAGCAGCGCACGCGGACTAGCGGGGGAAGAGACCCAGTACTTC.

The gene calls are TRBV7-2 and TRBJ2-3; 9 bases agree with TRBD2. V shed 1 base and J 1 base; nucleotides not matched to a gene: 3. This CDR3 has 16 residues. Germline loops: CDR1 SGHTA, CDR2 FQGNSA. The CDR3, as DNA: TGTGCCAGCAGCTTAGGGGCTAGCGGGGGCACAGATACGCAGTATTTT. It is translated as CASSLGASGGTDTQYF.

The J gene is TRBJ1-1, the V gene TRBV27; D is uncertain. The length of the CDR3 is 13 residues. CDR1 and CDR2 from the germline V gene are MNHEY and SMNVEV (reference sequence). Trimming shortened V by 6 bases and J by 4 bases, and 12 bases separated the two germline ends. The CDR3 DNA reads TGTGCCAGCAGCCTCGGACGGAGCACTGAAGCTTTCTTT. This encodes CASSLGRSTEAFF.

V is TRBV5-4 and J is TRBJ1-1; maybe TRBD1 (5 bases). The germline gives CDR1 SGHNT, CDR2 YYREEE (reference sequence). The CDR3 runs 15 residues. Trimming took off 1 base at V and 3 bases at J, with 13 bases between the two ends. In DNA form, the CDR3 reads TGTGCCAGCAGCTTGAGATCCGGGGGACACACTGAAGCTTTCTTT. It translates to CASSLRSGGHTEAFF.

The chain is built from TRBV30 and TRBJ1-2, with TRBD1 identical over 11 bases. V shed 3 bases and J 5 bases; nucleotides not matched to a gene: 5. Per the germline V gene, CDR1 is GTSNPN and CDR2 is SVGIG (reference sequence). The CDR3 runs to 14 residues. CDR3 DNA: TGTGCCTGGAGCTGGACAGGGGGCTTGTATGGCTACACCTTC. As protein: CAWSWTGGLYGYTF.

The gene calls are TRBV6-1 and TRBJ1-4; 7 bases match TRBD1. J was trimmed by 7 bases and V by 3 bases; bases with no gene match: 11. The germline CDR1 and CDR2 sequences are MNHNS and SASEGT. The CDR3 is 16 amino acids. The CDR3 here is CASSDGAVQGGEKLFF. Written as DNA, the CDR3 is TGTGCCAGCAGTGACGGAGCTGTCCAGGGGGGTGAAAAACTGTTTTTT.

V usage is TRBV4-1 and J usage is TRBJ1-3; D is unclear. With 0 bases removed from V and 0 bases from J, the gap between germline ends came to 9 bases. CDR1 is MGHRA and CDR2 is YSYEKL in the germline V gene. The CDR3 has 16 residues. The DNA for the CDR3 is TGCGCCAGCAGCCAAGATAGAGAGATCTCTGGAAACACCATATATTTT. Protein sequence: CASSQDREISGNTIYF.